The sequence of this TCR beta chain was determined in a study of blood T cell repertoires in COVID-19. Original processing notes: Using reference gene primer amplification, nucleated cell counts were estimated. Libraries were prepared by immunoSEQ multiplex PCR; TCRdb keeps only in-frame clonotypes and omits some of them. V and J calls and clone size follow that table, whereas D and trimming were derived from the DNA. The table records roughly 200,000 clones, less than 90% of them present only once. Before they entered the study, exposed participants had met a COVID-19 case within 2 weeks. The sample holds one count of this clone. The clonotype was recovered from a woman aged 30 to 39 who had been exposed to COVID-19. Input material: PBMCs or T cells enriched from blood (not recorded which).

The CDR3 is CASSYRNSHEQYF. The DNA for the CDR3 is TGTGCCAGCAGCTACAGAAACAGCCACGAGCAGTACTTC. The J gene is TRBJ2-7, the V gene TRBV7-6; D remains unclear. Germline V gives CDR1 SGHVS, CDR2 FNYEAQ. This CDR3 comprises 13 residues. V dropped 4 bases and J dropped 5 bases, with 12 bases sitting between them.